The 18 T cell receptor beta chains below were found in one sample sequenced in a study of T cell repertoires in cytomegalovirus infection. A single record per CDR3 protein comes from TCRdb applying MiXCR to the reads. The sample includes about 920,000 distinct CDR3 sequences, 25% to 40% seen only once; the top ten take 13%. No antigen has been assigned to these receptors. Specimen: cultured CD8+ T cells from PBMCs, collected from culture after CMV antigen stimulation. The receptors were sampled from a human donor in good health (CMV status not recorded). Some clones in this sample may be carry-over from other donors' samples.

The chain joins TRBV7-4 to TRBJ2-2; D may correspond to TRBD1 or TRBD2 (6 bases each). Germline V gives CDR1 SGHVT, CDR2 SQSDAQ. CDR3 length: 16 residues. The CDR3 DNA reads as TGTGTCGGCCACCGGGGGCCAGGTGATTACACCGGGGAGCTGTTTTTT. Protein product: CVGHRGPGDYTGELFF.

The chain combines TRBV10-3 with TRBJ1-5, with D possibly matching TRBD1 (6 bases). Germline values: CDR1 ENHRY, CDR2 SYGVKD. This CDR3 spans 14 amino acids. Trimming stripped 6 bases from V and 0 bases from J, with 9 bases between. The CDR3, as DNA: TGTGCCATCAGGGGGGCAGGTAGCAATCAGCCCCAGCATTTT. It encodes CAIRGAGSNQPQHF.

In its sample, this clonotype was seen many times. CDR3: CASSPRPGERYEQYV. The CDR3 nucleotides read TGTGCCAGTAGTCCCCGGCCGGGGGAACGCTACGAGCAGTACGTC. The V and J genes are TRBV19 and TRBJ2-7, with D tentatively TRBD2 (6 bases). Per germline, CDR1 LNHDA and CDR2 SQIVND (reference sequence). With 5 bases removed from V and 3 bases from J, the gap between germline ends came to 17 bases. The CDR3 is made up of 15 amino acids.

Worth noting for this clonotype: The junction and the germline gene differ at one end; a read error may be behind it. This chain uses TRBV7-4 with TRBJ1-1; D is uncertain. In germline, CDR1 is SGHVT, CDR2 SQSDAQ. This CDR3 is built from 13 residues. CDR3 DNA: TGTGCCAGCGGCTGGGATTTAGACACTGAAGCTTCCTTT. Translating it yields CASGWDLDTEASF.

The rearrangement links TRBV12-3 or TRBV12-4 to TRBJ1-1; perhaps TRBD1 as D (5 bases). The CDR3 has 16 amino acids. The V gene lost 5 bases and the J gene lost 1 base, with 17 bases spanning the gap. CDR3 loop: CASSIQAGDPNTEAFF. The CDR3 region has the DNA TGTGCCAGCAGTATCCAAGCCGGGGACCCGAACACTGAAGCTTTCTTT.

In this sample, this clonotype turned up a few times. The V gene is TRBV6-2 or TRBV6-3, the J gene TRBJ1-4; D is ambiguous. The V gene lost 6 bases and the J gene lost 0 bases, with 8 bases spanning the gap. The CDR3 covers 14 residues. CDR1 is MNHEY and CDR2 is SVGEGT in the germline V gene. The CDR3 spells CASSSISTNEKLFF. CDR3 in DNA: TGTGCCAGCAGCTCCATTTCAACTAATGAAAAACTGTTTTTT.

This clonotype has just a few counts. The chain carries TRBV7-6 and TRBJ2-5; D is possibly TRBD1 (6 bases). Trimming cost V 4 bases and J 2 bases, with 14 bases left between them. CDR1 and CDR2 (germline): SGHVS, FNYEAQ. The CDR3 totals 15 residues. The CDR3 DNA is TGTGCCAGCAGCTCAAGACAGGAACGACAAGAGACCCAGTACTTC. The encoded protein is CASSSRQERQETQYF.

This sequence joins TRBV7-9 and TRBJ2-2; TRBD1 aligns across 8 bases. The CDR3 is 18 residues long. V gave up 5 bases and J gave up 7 bases; unmatched junction bases: 18. The germline V gene encodes CDR1 SEHNR and CDR2 FQNEAQ (reference sequence). The CDR3 sequence is CASSQSDGGQGAGGELFF. The CDR3 DNA sequence: TGTGCCAGCAGCCAGTCGGATGGAGGGCAGGGGGCCGGCGGGGAGCTGTTTTTT.

The count of this clonotype is one. The rearrangement uses TRBV9 and TRBJ2-1, with D maybe TRBD2 (6 bases). The V gene lost 4 bases and the J gene lost 0 bases, with 20 bases spanning the gap. Germline-derived CDR1 and CDR2 are SGDLS and YYNGEE. The CDR3 covers 18 residues. The CDR3 protein is CASSTPLHETSSYNEQFF. CDR3 sequence (DNA): TGTGCCAGCAGCACTCCCCTTCACGAGACTAGCTCCTACAATGAGCAGTTCTTC.

About this clonotype itself: With a much larger clone just one base away, this may be a read error. This chain joins TRBV7-8 and TRBJ1-1, with D possibly TRBD1 on 5 matching bases. This CDR3 has 13 amino acids. With 5 bases removed from V and 7 bases from J, the gap between germline ends came to 14 bases. Germline V gene sequence: CDR1 SGHVS, CDR2 FQNEAQ. The DNA for the CDR3 is TGTGCCAGCAGCCTCAGGGTGCTTAGTGAAGCTTTCTTT. Amino acid sequence: CASSLRVLSEAFF.

This clonotype occurred a few times. The chain is built from TRBV4-1 and TRBJ2-5; TRBD2 matches 8 bases. The CDR3 sequence is 16 residues long. Germline loops: CDR1 MGHRA, CDR2 YSYEKL. V shed 0 bases and J 1 base; nucleotides not matched to a gene: 4. CDR3 in amino acids: CASSQEQRGIQETQYF. The CDR3 nucleotides read TGCGCCAGCAGCCAAGAACAGCGGGGGATCCAAGAGACCCAGTACTTC.

This clonotype was found many times. DNA for the CDR3: TGTGCCAGCAGCTTAGAACCGGAAAATGAAAAACTGTTTTTT. Protein sequence: CASSLEPENEKLFF. The V call is TRBV7-6, the J call TRBJ1-4; D unresolved. Germline values: CDR1 SGHVS, CDR2 FNYEAQ. Trimming pared 1 base from V and 5 bases from J, leaving 8 bases between. The CDR3 totals 14 residues.

The chain links TRBV2 to TRBJ1-5; D ambiguous. Trimming pared 2 bases from V and 6 bases from J, leaving 14 bases between. The germline CDR1 and CDR2 sequences are SNHLY and FYNNEI. The CDR3 consists of 15 residues. The chain's CDR3 is CASSEPRDISQPQHF. Written as DNA, the CDR3 is TGTGCCAGCAGTGAACCCCGTGACATCAGTCAGCCCCAGCATTTT.

A few counts support this clonotype. The chain recombines TRBV6-2 or TRBV6-3 with TRBJ2-2, with no clear D. The CDR3 covers 14 residues. The V gene's germline CDR1 is MNHEY and CDR2 SVGEGT. The germline V and J ends were trimmed by 2 bases and 1 base, with 5 bases remaining between them. The CDR3 protein is CASSYQENTGELFF. The CDR3 nucleotides are TGTGCCAGCAGTTACCAAGAGAACACCGGGGAGCTGTTTTTT.

In its sample, this clonotype was seen a few times. This chain connects TRBV11-2 to TRBJ2-3; TRBD2 matches 7 bases. Germline V gene sequence: CDR1 SGHAT, CDR2 FQNNGV. Trimming at V came to 0 bases and at J to 5 bases, leaving 5 bases not matched to a gene. CDR3 size: 15 residues. The CDR3 DNA sequence: TGTGCCAGCAGCTTAGAGCGGGGGAGGAGAGATACGCAGTATTTT. Translated, it gives CASSLERGRRDTQYF.

This chain joins TRBV7-8 and TRBJ2-7; 9 bases align to TRBD1. CDR1 SGHVS and CDR2 FQNEAQ come from the germline V gene. The CDR3 runs to 15 residues. The V gene end was trimmed by 5 bases and the J gene end by 4 bases; junction bases not matched to a gene: 9. The CDR3 nucleotides are TGTGCCAGCAGCACGGACAGGGGTAACCCGTACGAGCAGTACTTC. As protein: CASSTDRGNPYEQYF.

This clonotype came up a few times. The chain has TRBV4-3 and TRBJ2-1; 14 nucleotides line up with TRBD2. The trim removed 0 bases at V and 0 bases at J, leaving 10 bases unmatched. The CDR3 has 21 residues. Germline CDR1 reads LGHNA; CDR2 reads YSLEER. The DNA of the CDR3 is TGCGCCAGCAGCCAAGATAATGGACTAGCGGGGGGCTTCAGCTCCTACAATGAGCAGTTCTTC. Protein sequence: CASSQDNGLAGGFSSYNEQFF.

The chain recombines TRBV7-3 with TRBJ1-5; D remains unclear. Trimming took 3 bases from V and 3 from J, leaving 15 bases between them. The CDR3 runs to 16 residues. CDR1 and CDR2 (germline): SGHTA, FQGTGA. This chain's CDR3 is CASSFTDFRYNQPQHF. The CDR3 region has the DNA TGTGCCAGCAGCTTTACAGATTTTAGATACAATCAGCCCCAGCATTTT.